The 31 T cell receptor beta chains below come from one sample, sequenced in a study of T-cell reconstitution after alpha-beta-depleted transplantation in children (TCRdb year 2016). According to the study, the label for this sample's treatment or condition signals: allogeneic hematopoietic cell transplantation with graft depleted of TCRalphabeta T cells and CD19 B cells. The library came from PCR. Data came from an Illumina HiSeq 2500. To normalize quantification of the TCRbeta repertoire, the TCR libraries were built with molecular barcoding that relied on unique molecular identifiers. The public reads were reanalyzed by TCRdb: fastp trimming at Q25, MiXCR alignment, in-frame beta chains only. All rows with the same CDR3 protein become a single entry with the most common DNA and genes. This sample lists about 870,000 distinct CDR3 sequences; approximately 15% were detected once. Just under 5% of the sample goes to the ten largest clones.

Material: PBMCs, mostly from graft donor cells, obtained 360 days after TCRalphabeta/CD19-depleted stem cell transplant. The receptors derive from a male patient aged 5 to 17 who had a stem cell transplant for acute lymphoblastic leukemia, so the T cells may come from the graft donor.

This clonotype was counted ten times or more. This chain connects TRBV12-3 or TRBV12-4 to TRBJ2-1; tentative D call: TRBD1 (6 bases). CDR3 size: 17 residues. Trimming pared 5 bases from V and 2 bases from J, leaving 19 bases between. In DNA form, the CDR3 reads TGTGCCAGCAGTCCAACCACAGGGACGGGGCCCTACAATGAGCAGTTCTTC. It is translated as CASSPTTGTGPYNEQFF.

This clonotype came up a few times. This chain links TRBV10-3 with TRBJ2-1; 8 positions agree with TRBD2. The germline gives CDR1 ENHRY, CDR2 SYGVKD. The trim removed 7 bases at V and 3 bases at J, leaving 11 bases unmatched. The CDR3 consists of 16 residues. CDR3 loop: CAIKSVAGGFYNEQFF. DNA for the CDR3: TGTGCCATCAAGAGTGTGGCGGGAGGATTCTACAATGAGCAGTTCTTC.

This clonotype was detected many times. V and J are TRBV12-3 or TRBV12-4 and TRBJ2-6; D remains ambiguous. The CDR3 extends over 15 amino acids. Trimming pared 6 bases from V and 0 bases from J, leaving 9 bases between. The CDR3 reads CASRLQISGANVLTF. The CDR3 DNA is TGTGCCAGCAGACTTCAGATCTCTGGGGCCAACGTCCTGACTTTC.

The CDR3 coding sequence is TGTGCCAGCAGCTTAGAGGGGGGCACGTTTGGGAACACTGAAGCTTTCTTT. As protein: CASSLEGGTFGNTEAFF. The chain recombines TRBV11-2 with TRBJ1-1; D possibly corresponds to TRBD1 (6 bases). The ends were cut back, 0 bases at V and 1 base at J, with 15 bases in the middle. The CDR3 has 17 amino acids. Germline V gives CDR1 SGHAT, CDR2 FQNNGV.

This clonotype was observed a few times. For the CDR3, the DNA is TGTGCCAGCAGCCTATCTAGCGGGAGTGGGACCCAGTACTTC. Translated: CASSLSSGSGTQYF. This chain links TRBV3-1 with TRBJ2-5, with TRBD2 matching over 10 bases. Looked up from germline, CDR1 is LGHDT and CDR2 is YNNKEL (reference sequence). With 4 bases clipped from V and 7 bases from J, the junction kept 6 bases outside the gene matches. This CDR3 has 14 residues.

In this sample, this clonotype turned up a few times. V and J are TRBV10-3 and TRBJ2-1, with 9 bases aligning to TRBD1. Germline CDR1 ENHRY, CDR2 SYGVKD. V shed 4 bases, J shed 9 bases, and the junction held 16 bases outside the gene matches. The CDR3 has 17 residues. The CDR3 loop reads CAISVFRGTGFQSEQFF. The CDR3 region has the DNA TGTGCCATCAGTGTGTTCCGCGGGACAGGGTTTCAGAGTGAGCAGTTCTTC.

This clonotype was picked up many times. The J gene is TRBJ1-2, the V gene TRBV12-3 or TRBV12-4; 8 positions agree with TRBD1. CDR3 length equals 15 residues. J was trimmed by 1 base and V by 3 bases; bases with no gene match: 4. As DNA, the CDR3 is TGTGCCAGCAGTTTCGGACAGGGTTTTAACTATGGCTACACCTTC. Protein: CASSFGQGFNYGYTF.

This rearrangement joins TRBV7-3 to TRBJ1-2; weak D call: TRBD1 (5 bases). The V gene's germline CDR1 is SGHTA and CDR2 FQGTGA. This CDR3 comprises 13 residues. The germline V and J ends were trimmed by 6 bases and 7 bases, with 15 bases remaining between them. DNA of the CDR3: TGTGCCAGCAGTTTGAGGCCAGGGAGTGGCTACACCTTC. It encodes CASSLRPGSGYTF. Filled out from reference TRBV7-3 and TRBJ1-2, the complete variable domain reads GAGVSQTPSNKVTEKGKYVELRCDPISGHTALYWYRQSLGQGPEFLIYFQGTGAADDSGLPNDRFFAVRPEGSVSTLKIQRTERGDSAVYLCASSLRPGSGYTFGSGTRLTVV.

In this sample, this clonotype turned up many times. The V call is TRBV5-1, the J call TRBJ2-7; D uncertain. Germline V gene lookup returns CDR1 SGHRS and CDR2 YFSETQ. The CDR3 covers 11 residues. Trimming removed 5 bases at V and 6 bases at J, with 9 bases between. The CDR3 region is CASSSTAEQYF. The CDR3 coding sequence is TGCGCCAGCAGTTCTACAGCCGAGCAGTACTTC.

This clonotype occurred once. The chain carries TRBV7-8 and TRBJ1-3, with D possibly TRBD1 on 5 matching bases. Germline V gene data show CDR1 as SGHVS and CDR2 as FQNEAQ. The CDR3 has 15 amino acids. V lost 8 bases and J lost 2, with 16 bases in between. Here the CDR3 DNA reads TGTGCCAGCCTCCCGGGGGGGTACGCTGGAAACACCATATATTTT. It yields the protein CASLPGGYAGNTIYF.

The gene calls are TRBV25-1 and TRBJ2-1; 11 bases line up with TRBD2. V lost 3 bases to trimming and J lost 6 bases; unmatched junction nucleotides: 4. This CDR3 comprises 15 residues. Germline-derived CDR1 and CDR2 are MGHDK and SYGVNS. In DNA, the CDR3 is TGTGCCAGCAGTGATCCCGGGACTAGCGGCAATGAGCAGTTCTTC. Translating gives CASSDPGTSGNEQFF.

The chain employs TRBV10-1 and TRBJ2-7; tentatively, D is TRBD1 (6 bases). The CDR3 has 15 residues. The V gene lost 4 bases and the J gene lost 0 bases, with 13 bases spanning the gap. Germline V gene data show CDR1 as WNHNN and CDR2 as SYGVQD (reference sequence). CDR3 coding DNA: TGCGCCAGCAGTGCCCGGGACAAAAACTCCTACGAGCAGTACTTC. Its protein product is CASSARDKNSYEQYF.

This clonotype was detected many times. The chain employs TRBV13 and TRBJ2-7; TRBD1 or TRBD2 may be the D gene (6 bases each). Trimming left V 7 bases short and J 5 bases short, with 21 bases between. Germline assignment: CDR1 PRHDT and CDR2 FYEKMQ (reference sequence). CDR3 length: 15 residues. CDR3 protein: CASTRRRGLGDEQYF. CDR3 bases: TGTGCCAGCACCCGACGACGGGGGCTCGGGGACGAGCAGTACTTC.

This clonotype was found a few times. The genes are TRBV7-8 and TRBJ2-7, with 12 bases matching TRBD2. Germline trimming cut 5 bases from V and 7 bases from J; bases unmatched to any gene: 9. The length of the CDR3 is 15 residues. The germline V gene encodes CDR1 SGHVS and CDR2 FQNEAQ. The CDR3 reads CASSRTLAGGGEQYF. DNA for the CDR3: TGTGCCAGCAGCCGAACACTAGCGGGAGGAGGTGAGCAGTACTTC.

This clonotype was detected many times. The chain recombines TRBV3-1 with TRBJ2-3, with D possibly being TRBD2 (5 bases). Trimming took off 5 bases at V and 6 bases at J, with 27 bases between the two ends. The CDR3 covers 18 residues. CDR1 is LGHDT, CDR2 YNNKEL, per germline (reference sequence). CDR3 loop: CASSDTLEALNTGDTQYF. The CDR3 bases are TGTGCCAGCAGCGATACGCTGGAGGCCCTTAATACGGGGGATACGCAGTATTTT.

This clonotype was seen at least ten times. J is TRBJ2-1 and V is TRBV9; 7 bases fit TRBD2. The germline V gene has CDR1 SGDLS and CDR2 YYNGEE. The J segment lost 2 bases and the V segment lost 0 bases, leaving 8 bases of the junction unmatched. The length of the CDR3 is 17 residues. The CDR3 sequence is CASSVGGSGTAYNEQFF. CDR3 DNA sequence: TGTGCCAGCAGCGTAGGAGGGAGCGGGACGGCCTACAATGAGCAGTTCTTC. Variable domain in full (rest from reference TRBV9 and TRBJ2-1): DSGVTQTPKHLITATGQRVTLRCSPRSGDLSVYWYQQSLDQGLQFLIQYYNGEERAKGNILERFSAQQFPDLHSELNLSSLELGDSALYFCASSVGGSGTAYNEQFFGPGTRLTVL.

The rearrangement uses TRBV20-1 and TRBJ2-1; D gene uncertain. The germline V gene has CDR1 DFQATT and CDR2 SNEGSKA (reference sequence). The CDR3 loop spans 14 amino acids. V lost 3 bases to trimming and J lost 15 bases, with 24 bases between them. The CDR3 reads CSASSGVGQLGLFF. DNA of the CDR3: TGCAGTGCTAGTTCCGGAGTCGGGCAGTTGGGTCTGTTCTTC.

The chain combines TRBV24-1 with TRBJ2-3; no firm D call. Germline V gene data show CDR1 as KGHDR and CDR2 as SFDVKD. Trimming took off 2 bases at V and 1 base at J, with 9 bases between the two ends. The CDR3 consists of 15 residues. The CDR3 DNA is TGTGCCACCAGTGATTACGGTCGACGCACAGATACGCAGTATTTT. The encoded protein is CATSDYGRRTDTQYF.

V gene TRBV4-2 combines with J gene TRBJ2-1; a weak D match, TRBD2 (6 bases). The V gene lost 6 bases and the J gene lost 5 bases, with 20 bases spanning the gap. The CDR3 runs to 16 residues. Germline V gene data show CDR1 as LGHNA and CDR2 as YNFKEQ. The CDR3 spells CASRRSWREINNEQFF. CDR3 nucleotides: TGTGCCAGCAGACGCTCTTGGAGGGAGATCAACAATGAGCAGTTCTTC.

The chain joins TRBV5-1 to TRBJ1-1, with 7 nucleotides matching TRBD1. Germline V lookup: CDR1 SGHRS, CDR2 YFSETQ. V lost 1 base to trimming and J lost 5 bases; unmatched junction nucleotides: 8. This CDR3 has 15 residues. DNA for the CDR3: TGCGCCAGCAGCTTGAGGGTTGTACAGGGGACTGAAGCTTTCTTT. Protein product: CASSLRVVQGTEAFF.

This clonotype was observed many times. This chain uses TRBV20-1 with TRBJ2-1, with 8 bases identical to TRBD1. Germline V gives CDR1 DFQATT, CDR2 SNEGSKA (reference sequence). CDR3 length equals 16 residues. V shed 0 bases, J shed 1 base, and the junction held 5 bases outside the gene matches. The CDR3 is CSARDGTGLSYNEQFF. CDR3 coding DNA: TGCAGTGCTAGAGATGGGACAGGCCTTTCCTACAATGAGCAGTTCTTC.

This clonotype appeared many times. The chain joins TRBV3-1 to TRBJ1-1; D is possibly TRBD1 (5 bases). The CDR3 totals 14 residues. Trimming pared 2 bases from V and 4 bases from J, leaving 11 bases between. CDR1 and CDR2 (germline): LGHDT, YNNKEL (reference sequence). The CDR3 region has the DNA TGTGCCAGCAGCCAACAGGGAGGGACCACTGAAGCTTTCTTT. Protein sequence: CASSQQGGTTEAFF.

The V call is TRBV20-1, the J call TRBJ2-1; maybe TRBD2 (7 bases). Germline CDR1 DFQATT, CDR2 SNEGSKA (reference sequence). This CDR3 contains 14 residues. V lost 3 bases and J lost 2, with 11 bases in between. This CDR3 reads CSARGGLTYNEQFF. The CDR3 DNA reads TGCAGTGCTAGGGGGGGGCTTACCTACAATGAGCAGTTCTTC.

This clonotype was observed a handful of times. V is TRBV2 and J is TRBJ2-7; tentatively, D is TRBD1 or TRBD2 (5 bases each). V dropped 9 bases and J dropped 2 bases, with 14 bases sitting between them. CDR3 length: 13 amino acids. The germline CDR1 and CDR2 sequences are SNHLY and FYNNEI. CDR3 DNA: TGTGCCAGGTCCGGGACGGCCACCTACGAGCAGTACTTC. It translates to CARSGTATYEQYF.

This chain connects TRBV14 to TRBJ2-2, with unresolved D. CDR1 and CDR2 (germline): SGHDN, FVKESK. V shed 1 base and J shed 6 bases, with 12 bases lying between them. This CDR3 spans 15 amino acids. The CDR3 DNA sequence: TGTGCCAGCAGCCAAGCCCAGCACCCTGCCGGGGAGCTGTTTTTT. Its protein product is CASSQAQHPAGELFF.

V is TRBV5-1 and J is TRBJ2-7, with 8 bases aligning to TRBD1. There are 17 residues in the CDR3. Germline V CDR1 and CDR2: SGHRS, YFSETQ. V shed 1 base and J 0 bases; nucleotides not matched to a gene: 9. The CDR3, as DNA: TGCGCCAGCAGCTTGAGGGTCGACAGGGGCAGCTCCTACGAGCAGTACTTC. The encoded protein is CASSLRVDRGSSYEQYF. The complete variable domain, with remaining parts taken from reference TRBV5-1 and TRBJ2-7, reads KAGVTQTPRYLIKTRGQQVTLSCSPISGHRSVSWYQQTPGQGLQFLFEYFSETQRNKGNFPGRFSGRQFSNSRSEMNVSTLELGDSALYLCASSLRVDRGSSYEQYFGPGTRLTVT.

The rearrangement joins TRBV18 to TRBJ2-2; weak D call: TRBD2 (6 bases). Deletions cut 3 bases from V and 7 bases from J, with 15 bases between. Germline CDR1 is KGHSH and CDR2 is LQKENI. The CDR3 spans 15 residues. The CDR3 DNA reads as TGTGCCAGCTCACCGGAGGGAAGGAAAGTCGGGGAGCTGTTTTTT. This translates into CASSPEGRKVGELFF.

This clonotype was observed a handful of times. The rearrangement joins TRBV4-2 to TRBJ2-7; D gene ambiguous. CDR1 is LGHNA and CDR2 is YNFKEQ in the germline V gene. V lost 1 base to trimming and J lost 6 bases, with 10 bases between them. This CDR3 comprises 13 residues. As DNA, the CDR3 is TGTGCCAGCAGCCAAGTGGGCTGGAGCGAGCAGTACTTC. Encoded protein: CASSQVGWSEQYF.

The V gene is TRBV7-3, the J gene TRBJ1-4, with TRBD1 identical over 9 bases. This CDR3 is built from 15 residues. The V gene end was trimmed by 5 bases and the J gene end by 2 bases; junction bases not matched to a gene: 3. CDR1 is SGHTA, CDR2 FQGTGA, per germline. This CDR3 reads CASSLTGGTNEKLFF. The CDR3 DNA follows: TGTGCCAGCAGCCTCACAGGGGGCACTAATGAAAAACTGTTTTTT.

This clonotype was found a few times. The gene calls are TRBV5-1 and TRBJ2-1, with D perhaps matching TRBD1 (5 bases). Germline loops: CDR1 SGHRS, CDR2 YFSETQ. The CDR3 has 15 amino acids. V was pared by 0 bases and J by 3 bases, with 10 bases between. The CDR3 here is CASSLALDNYNEQFF. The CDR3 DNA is TGCGCCAGCAGCTTGGCCTTGGACAACTACAATGAGCAGTTCTTC.

The CDR3 DNA is TGTGCCAGCAGCTTAGGTGTAGCTGGAGTCACCGGGGAGCTGTTTTTT. This encodes CASSLGVAGVTGELFF. V gene TRBV7-8 combines with J gene TRBJ2-2; the D is unclear. V shed 1 base and J shed 4 bases, with 13 bases lying between them. The germline gives CDR1 SGHVS, CDR2 FQNEAQ. CDR3 length: 16 amino acids. Together with reference TRBV7-8 and TRBJ2-2, the CDR3 gives the full variable domain: GAGVSQSPRYKVAKRGQDVALRCDPISGHVSLFWYQQALGQGPEFLTYFQNEAQLDKSGLPSDRFFAERPEGSVSTLKIQRTQQEDSAVYLCASSLGVAGVTGELFFGEGSRLTVL.